One sample yielded the 25 T cell receptor beta chains listed below, sequenced in a study of T cell changes during pregnancy in multiple sclerosis. Only in-frame clones appear in the TCRdb table, and some are missing; sequencing was by immunoSEQ multiplex PCR. The sample includes about 75,000 clones, 94% of them seen just once. This specimen consisted of CD4+ T cells from peripheral blood mononuclear cells, obtained after pregnancy. All receptors come from a female donor with multiple sclerosis, enrolled in a pregnancy study.

This clone has a handful of counts. The J gene is TRBJ1-1, the V gene TRBV5-1; D call uncertain. Germline V gives CDR1 SGHRS, CDR2 YFSETQ. Trimming took off 0 bases at V and 5 bases at J, with 11 bases between the two ends. The CDR3 runs 14 residues. The chain's CDR3 is CASSLEGSGTEAFF. CDR3 nucleotide sequence: TGCGCCAGCAGCTTGGAAGGCTCGGGGACTGAAGCTTTCTTT.

This clone came up once. This chain uses TRBV7-3 with TRBJ2-1; 9 positions agree with TRBD2. V was clipped by 2 bases and J by 8 bases; unmatched bases: 7. The CDR3 has 15 residues. Germline CDR1 SGHTA, CDR2 FQGTGA. CDR3 residues: CASSLSGGRGDEQFF. CDR3 DNA: TGTGCCAGCAGCTTATCTGGCGGGAGGGGTGATGAGCAGTTCTTC. Drawing the rest from reference TRBV7-3 and TRBJ2-1, the complete variable domain is GAGVSQTPSNKVTEKGKYVELRCDPISGHTALYWYRQSLGQGPEFLIYFQGTGAADDSGLPNDRFFAVRPEGSVSTLKIQRTERGDSAVYLCASSLSGGRGDEQFFGPGTRLTVL.

Concerning this clone itself: The same CDR3 is also encoded by other DNA sequences in this sample. The gene calls are TRBV28 and TRBJ2-3, with 12 bases aligning to TRBD2. This CDR3 has 14 amino acids. With 5 bases clipped from V and 3 bases from J, the junction kept 0 bases outside the gene matches. Germline-derived CDR1 and CDR2 are MDHEN and SYDVKM. CDR3 in amino acids: CASSLAGGTDTQYF. The CDR3 coding sequence is TGTGCCAGCAGTCTAGCGGGAGGGACAGATACGCAGTATTTT.

This clone was seen only once. V usage is TRBV28 and J usage is TRBJ2-7; 7 nucleotides align to TRBD2. The trim removed 4 bases at V and 1 base at J, leaving 10 bases unmatched. The CDR3 covers 16 residues. The germline CDR1 and CDR2 sequences are MDHEN and SYDVKM. CDR3: CASSSGHLAASYEQYF. Here the CDR3 DNA reads TGTGCCAGCAGTTCAGGCCATCTAGCGGCGTCCTACGAGCAGTACTTC.

This rearrangement joins TRBV6-1 to TRBJ1-1; D perhaps matches TRBD1 (5 bases). V was pared by 0 bases and J by 11 bases, with 10 bases between. CDR1 and CDR2 (germline): MNHNS, SASEGT. The CDR3 runs to 12 residues. CDR3: CASSEAGRGAFF. The CDR3 region has the DNA TGTGCCAGCAGTGAAGCGGGAAGGGGTGCTTTCTTT.

V is TRBV7-8 and J is TRBJ2-5; maybe TRBD1 (5 bases). The J call is uncertain, as TRBJ2-7 better fits the DNA end. Germline assignment: CDR1 SGHVS and CDR2 FQNEAQ. The CDR3 extends over 12 amino acids. CDR3 loop: CASSLQDYEQYF. The DNA of the CDR3 is TGTGCCAGCAGTCTACAGGACTACGAGCAGTACTTC.

This clone was seen once. The chain carries TRBV7-6 and TRBJ1-5; TRBD1 is a possible D gene (5 bases). The germline V gene encodes CDR1 SGHVS and CDR2 FNYEAQ. The germline V and J ends were trimmed by 0 bases and 4 bases, with 13 bases remaining between them. This CDR3 comprises 16 residues. CDR3: CASSLAGSRGNQPQHF. The CDR3 nucleotides read TGTGCCAGCAGCTTAGCAGGGTCCCGGGGGAATCAGCCCCAGCATTTT.

This clone was found once. V usage is TRBV28 and J usage is TRBJ2-5; TRBD2 matches at 11 bases. This CDR3 is 17 amino acids long. J gave up 2 bases and V 4 bases, and 9 bases lay outside the gene matches. The germline gives CDR1 MDHEN, CDR2 SYDVKM. DNA for the CDR3: TGTGCCAGCAGTTCTCTTAGACTAGCGGGATTGCAAGAGACCCAGTACTTC. Translated, it gives CASSSLRLAGLQETQYF.

This sequence joins TRBV19 and TRBJ1-2; TRBD1 agrees at 7 bases. The CDR3 runs to 15 residues. Per germline, CDR1 LNHDA and CDR2 SQIVND (reference sequence). V dropped 0 bases and J dropped 7; count of bases not matched to a gene: 8. The CDR3 nucleotides read TGTGCCAGTAGTATAGACGCACAGGGGAAGGCTGGCTACACCTTC. Protein product: CASSIDAQGKAGYTF.

The gene calls are TRBV6-1 and TRBJ2-1, with D maybe TRBD2 (6 bases). The V end lost 8 bases, the J end lost 8 bases, and 10 bases lay between the germline ends. Looked up from germline, CDR1 is MNHNS and CDR2 is SASEGT. The CDR3 has 11 residues. The CDR3 DNA follows: TGTGCCAGCCGGGCTAGCGATGAGCAGTTCTTC. Its translation is CASRASDEQFF.

CDR3 nucleotide sequence: TGTGCCAGCACTATTGTGGGCGCTGGGGCCAACGTCCTGACTTTC. Translating gives CASTIVGAGANVLTF. The chain has TRBV28 and TRBJ2-6; D not resolved. Deletions cut 7 bases from V and 2 bases from J, with 12 bases between. Germline lookup yields CDR1 MDHEN and CDR2 SYDVKM. The CDR3 is made up of 15 amino acids. Drawing the rest from reference TRBV28 and TRBJ2-6, the complete variable domain is DVKVTQSSRYLVKRTGEKVFLECVQDMDHENMFWYRQDPGLGLRLIYFSYDVKMKEKGDIPEGYSVSREKKERFSLILESASTNQTSMYLCASTIVGAGANVLTFGAGSRLTVL.

The J gene is TRBJ2-4, the V gene TRBV6-4, with 8 bases aligning to TRBD1. CDR3 length equals 14 residues. J gave up 9 bases and V 3 bases, and 7 bases lay outside the gene matches. The V gene's germline CDR1 is MRHNA and CDR2 SNTAGT. CDR3 residues: CASSETAGGLIQYF. DNA for the CDR3: TGTGCCAGCAGTGAAACGGCAGGGGGCCTCATTCAGTACTTC.

The rearrangement links TRBV5-1 to TRBJ2-7; D may be TRBD2 (6 bases). From germline, CDR1 is SGHRS and CDR2 YFSETQ. This CDR3 region has 14 residues. Trimming removed 5 bases from V and 5 bases from J, with 17 bases in between. This CDR3 reads CASSRRGAGDEQYF. The CDR3, as DNA: TGCGCCAGCAGTAGGAGGGGAGCAGGTGACGAGCAGTACTTC.

This sequence joins TRBV7-9 and TRBJ2-7; TRBD1 might be the D (6 bases). Trimming took off 5 bases at V and 6 bases at J, with 32 bases between the two ends. CDR1 and CDR2 (germline): SEHNR, FQNEAQ (reference sequence). The CDR3 runs to 19 residues. The CDR3 region is CASSPLFPLPTGKLGEQYF. CDR3 DNA sequence: TGTGCCAGCAGCCCCCTCTTCCCCCTGCCCACAGGGAAACTTGGCGAGCAGTACTTC.

The chain recombines TRBV30 with TRBJ1-2, with D perhaps TRBD1 (5 bases). V lost 2 bases to trimming and J lost 0 bases, with 7 bases between them. The CDR3 runs to 13 residues. In germline, CDR1 is GTSNPN, CDR2 SVGIG (reference sequence). CDR3 DNA: TGTGCCTGGAGTATAGGGGCTAACTATGGCTACACCTTC. Protein sequence: CAWSIGANYGYTF.

The chain recombines TRBV5-4 with TRBJ2-3, with D maybe TRBD2 (6 bases). Germline CDR1 and CDR2: SGHNT and YYREEE (reference sequence). V was cut by 2 bases and J by 1 base, with 8 bases left in between. The CDR3 totals 14 residues. The CDR3 nucleotides read TGTGCCAGCAGCTTCGGGGGAGGCACAGATACGCAGTATTTT. It specifies CASSFGGGTDTQYF.

The gene calls are TRBV5-1 and TRBJ2-1; no reliable D call. CDR1 SGHRS and CDR2 YFSETQ come from the germline V gene. The CDR3 extends over 14 amino acids. The V gene lost 4 bases and the J gene lost 1 base, with 9 bases spanning the gap. The CDR3 sequence: CASSRDSSYNEQFF. CDR3 sequence (DNA): TGCGCCAGCAGCCGCGACTCGTCCTACAATGAGCAGTTCTTC.

The chain links TRBV2 to TRBJ1-2; TRBD1 aligns across 9 bases. Germline loops: CDR1 SNHLY, CDR2 FYNNEI. The CDR3 is 15 amino acids. Unmatched junction bases numbered 5, after V lost 4 bases and J lost 2 bases. In DNA, the CDR3 is TGTGCCAGCAGTGCCATACAGGGGGCGAACTATGGCTACACCTTC. Amino acid sequence: CASSAIQGANYGYTF.

For the CDR3, the DNA is TGCGCCAGCAGCGCGGGTGGGGGCGGCGTAAACTATGGCTACACCTTC. Translated: CASSAGGGGVNYGYTF. The chain recombines TRBV5-1 with TRBJ1-2; D is possibly TRBD1 (6 bases). Trimming removed 4 bases from V and 2 bases from J, with 18 bases in between. Germline V lookup: CDR1 SGHRS, CDR2 YFSETQ. CDR3 size: 16 residues. Based on the CDR3 plus reference TRBV5-1 and TRBJ1-2, the full variable domain is KAGVTQTPRYLIKTRGQQVTLSCSPISGHRSVSWYQQTPGQGLQFLFEYFSETQRNKGNFPGRFSGRQFSNSRSEMNVSTLELGDSALYLCASSAGGGGVNYGYTFGSGTRLTVV.

This clone has just one count. The chain uses TRBV14 and TRBJ2-7; 10 bases match TRBD1. The CDR3 extends over 15 amino acids. The germline CDR1 and CDR2 sequences are SGHDN and FVKESK. Unmatched junction bases numbered 6, after V lost 4 bases and J lost 3 bases. The CDR3 region is CASSRGGQGVYEQYF. CDR3 sequence (DNA): TGTGCCAGCAGCCGGGGAGGACAGGGGGTCTACGAGCAGTACTTC.

This sequence joins TRBV18 and TRBJ1-2, with TRBD1 identical over 7 bases. The CDR3 runs to 15 residues. The V gene end was trimmed by 3 bases and the J gene end by 1 base; junction bases not matched to a gene: 5. CDR1 is KGHSH and CDR2 is LQKENI in the germline V gene. CDR3 nucleotide sequence: TGTGCCAGCTCACCTCGGACAGGAGATAACTATGGCTACACCTTC. Its translation is CASSPRTGDNYGYTF.

This sequence joins TRBV9 and TRBJ2-3; perhaps TRBD2 as D (5 bases). This CDR3 region has 15 residues. The V and J ends lost 3 bases and 2 bases respectively, with 13 bases between them. Looked up from germline, CDR1 is SGDLS and CDR2 is YYNGEE. The CDR3 loop reads CASSAGLLNTDTQYF. The CDR3, as DNA: TGTGCCAGCAGCGCCGGACTCCTCAACACAGATACGCAGTATTTT.

The V call is TRBV19, the J call TRBJ2-6, with D unclear. Germline V lookup: CDR1 LNHDA, CDR2 SQIVND (reference sequence). V lost 4 bases and J 2 bases, leaving 12 bases between the germline ends. The CDR3 spans 16 residues. DNA for the CDR3: TGTGCCAGTAGTACCTTGGGCTTAACTGGGGCCAACGTCCTGACTTTC. Its translation: CASSTLGLTGANVLTF.

With regard to this clone: The same CDR3 also results from other DNA sequences found in this sample. This sequence joins TRBV7-2 and TRBJ2-7; TRBD2 agrees at 7 bases. CDR1 and CDR2 (germline): SGHTA, FQGNSA. Losses at the gene ends were 0 bases for V and 2 bases for J; bases not matched to a gene: 4. The CDR3 length is 15 residues. The CDR3 sequence: CASSLAASGTYEQYF. CDR3 nucleotide sequence: TGTGCCAGCAGCTTAGCGGCTAGCGGAACCTACGAGCAGTACTTC.

CDR3: CASQWSSGNTIYF. The CDR3 DNA reads TGTGCCAGCCAGTGGAGCTCTGGAAACACCATATATTTT. The chain couples TRBV6-1 to TRBJ1-3, with D hard to call. Germline V CDR1 and CDR2: MNHNS, SASEGT. Trimming removed 8 bases at V and 0 bases at J, with 8 bases between. The CDR3 sequence is 13 residues long.